The sequence of this T cell receptor beta chain was determined in a study of T cell repertoires in cytomegalovirus infection (dated by TCRdb to between 2018 and 2021). Background for the entire study: Peptide stimulations targeted recently identified HLA-C-restricted CMV epitopes, whose presentation resists viral immunomodulation, together with well-studied HLA-B-restricted epitopes. Because public TCR beta signatures pointed to carriage of CMV infection together with the matching HLA type, the HLA type of each donor mattered for the analysis. The paper's findings and limits, for the study overall: In the ex vivo response, HLA-C-restricted CMV-specific TCR beta clonotypes were dominant, and in two of eight donors the single most frequent clonotype came from this HLA-C-restricted group. Carriers of CMV infection plus the relevant HLA type were discriminated by the cumulative frequency of public TCR beta family members in the study cohort and in an independent roughly 370-donor cohort.

The treatment or condition label for this specimen denotes: in vitro stimulation with specific CMV peptide epitopes to enrich CMV-specific T cells. The germline V gene (reference sequence) specifies SEHNR as CDR1 and FQNEAQ as CDR2. The CDR3 sequence holds 14 residues, the cysteine and phenylalanine included. Only the CDR3 DNA stays, 42 bases, in frame from base 1. The trim is 6 bases for V and 1 base for J, with a gap of 13 bases between the germline ends. Comments on this clonotype: There is no known antigen for this receptor. No clone much larger than this one lies a single base away; base qualities are absent.

The instrument was an Illumina HiSeq 1500. TCRdb handled the public reads itself, with Q25 trimming in fastp and clone calling in MiXCR, and kept productive beta chains. Each CDR3 protein appears once, grouped with its most common genes and DNA. This sample gives around 25,000 distinct CDR3 sequences in total; around 20% of them show up just once. About four fifths of the sample goes to the ten largest clones. The chain employs TRBV7-9 and TRBJ2-7; the D segment could be TRBD2, given 5 matching bases. The TCR originated in a human donor in good health (CMV status not recorded). Some clones in this sample may be carry-over from other donors' samples. The specimen was CD8+ T cells from cultured PBMCs, collected from culture after CMV antigen stimulation. In nucleotide form, the sequence is TGTGCCAGCAGGTCGAGCGGATCTTCCTACGAGCAGTACTTC. This is translated as CASRSSGSSYEQYF.